Below, 27 T cell receptor beta chains from the same sample are listed, as sequenced in a study of blood T cells in healthy people across ages. Combining a sample-barcoded 5' primer with a J-beta primer mix, a second PCR ran for roughly 6 to 12 cycles. TCRdb redid the calling of the 5' RACE reads with MiXCR, one entry per CDR3 protein. This sample has approximately 1,700,000 distinct CDR3 sequences, with more than 35% found just once. The sample taken for sequencing was blood. These receptors all stem from a human donor in good health.

The chain carries TRBV14 and TRBJ2-3; D uncertain. Between the trimmed V and J ends, which lost 2 bases and 2 bases, there was a span of 5 bases. The germline V gene has CDR1 SGHDN and CDR2 FVKESK. This CDR3 is 13 amino acids long. The CDR3 DNA sequence: TGTGCCAGCAGCCAACACCACACAGATACGCAGTATTTT. It codes for CASSQHHTDTQYF.

J is TRBJ1-5 and V is TRBV7-2; no clear D gene. The CDR3 length is 14 residues. Trimming took off 5 bases at V and 2 bases at J, with 10 bases between the two ends. The V gene's germline CDR1 is SGHTA and CDR2 FQGNSA. In DNA form, the CDR3 reads TGTGCCAGCAGCCCCAATATGGGCAATCAGCCCCAGCATTTT. Its translation is CASSPNMGNQPQHF. The complete variable domain, with remaining parts taken from reference TRBV7-2 and TRBJ1-5, reads GAGVSQSPSNKVTEKGKDVELRCDPISGHTALYWYRQSLGQGLEFLIYFQGNSAPDKSGLPSDRFSAERTGGSVSTLTIQRTQQEDSAVYLCASSPNMGNQPQHFGDGTRLSIL.

Remarks on this clonotype: No conserved phenylalanine or tryptophan ends this CDR3, so it is likely a read error. The chain recombines TRBV4-1 with TRBJ2-1; no clear D gene. The CDR3 runs to 13 residues. Trimming took 0 bases from V and 8 from J, leaving 8 bases between them. In germline, CDR1 is MGHRA, CDR2 YSYEKL. The chain's CDR3 is CASSQEIRYEQFL. The CDR3 region has the DNA TGCGCCAGCAGCCAAGAGATTCGGTATGAGCAGTTCTTG.

This chain links TRBV5-1 with TRBJ2-1; TRBD2 aligns across 12 bases. This CDR3 has 16 residues. Germline V lookup: CDR1 SGHRS, CDR2 YFSETQ. V was clipped by 4 bases and J by 8 bases; unmatched bases: 10. The CDR3 region has the DNA TGCGCCAGCAGCCTAGGACTAGCGGGAAAAGGAGATGAGCAGTTCTTC. Amino acid sequence: CASSLGLAGKGDEQFF. The whole variable domain, remainder taken from reference TRBV5-1 and TRBJ2-1, is KAGVTQTPRYLIKTRGQQVTLSCSPISGHRSVSWYQQTPGQGLQFLFEYFSETQRNKGNFPGRFSGRQFSNSRSEMNVSTLELGDSALYLCASSLGLAGKGDEQFFGPGTRLTVL.

This clonotype was detected only a few times. The chain employs TRBV20-1 and TRBJ2-3; the match to TRBD2 covers 7 bases. Germline-derived CDR1 and CDR2 are DFQATT and SNEGSKA (reference sequence). V shed 5 bases, J shed 2 bases, and the junction held 16 bases outside the gene matches. CDR3 length: 17 residues. In DNA form, the CDR3 reads TGCAGTGCTTCCCGCCCATCGTCTAGCGGATTCACAGATACGCAGTATTTT. As protein: CSASRPSSSGFTDTQYF.

This clonotype has more than one count but fewer than ten. This rearrangement joins TRBV4-1 to TRBJ1-6; tentative D call: TRBD1 (5 bases). Germline V CDR1 and CDR2: MGHRA, YSYEKL. CDR3 length: 16 residues. V shed 2 bases and J shed 12 bases, with 20 bases lying between them. Here the CDR3 reads CASSQRSRDPTGPLHF. CDR3 bases: TGCGCCAGCAGCCAACGAAGCCGGGACCCCACGGGACCCCTCCACTTT.

The sample holds a few counts of this clonotype. The rearrangement uses TRBV12-3 or TRBV12-4 and TRBJ2-3, with 9 bases matching TRBD2. The CDR3 totals 15 residues. J was trimmed by 3 bases and V by 3 bases; bases with no gene match: 4. The CDR3 sequence is CASSFEAGGTDTQYF. CDR3 coding DNA: TGTGCCAGCAGTTTTGAAGCGGGGGGTACAGATACGCAGTATTTT.

This clonotype was found a few times. Its ends do not fully match the called genes, so a read error is possible. The gene calls are TRBV12-3 or TRBV12-4 and TRBJ2-3; unclear D gene. The length of the CDR3 is 14 residues. CDR3 in DNA: TGTGCCAGCAGTTTAGGGGGAAGCGCAGATGCGCAGTATTTT. Translating gives CASSLGGSADAQYF.

This chain links TRBV10-3 with TRBJ2-7; no firm D call. CDR1 is ENHRY, CDR2 SYGVKD, per germline. Trimming removed 0 bases at V and 3 bases at J, with 3 bases between. This CDR3 has 12 residues. CDR3 amino acids: CAISESLYEQYF. CDR3 nucleotides: TGTGCCATCAGTGAGTCTCTCTACGAGCAGTACTTC.

This clonotype was seen only a few times. The chain combines TRBV6-1 with TRBJ1-1; D remains unclear. Trimming cost V 0 bases and J 8 bases, with 19 bases left between them. This CDR3 has 16 amino acids. CDR1 is MNHNS and CDR2 is SASEGT in the germline V gene. The CDR3 reads CASSEALVSLAQEAFF. The CDR3 bases are TGTGCCAGCAGTGAAGCGCTGGTTAGCTTGGCCCAGGAAGCTTTCTTT.

This clonotype turned up a few times. V is TRBV20-1 and J is TRBJ2-3; D is unclear. V was trimmed by 5 bases and J by 5 bases, leaving 11 bases between them. Germline lookup yields CDR1 DFQATT and CDR2 SNEGSKA (reference sequence). The CDR3 covers 12 residues. The CDR3 region has the DNA TGCAGTGCTGGCCTACTCGGAGATACGCAGTATTTT. Its protein is CSAGLLGDTQYF.

The chain recombines TRBV7-6 with TRBJ2-5; the D is unclear. The J call is doubtful: the DNA matches TRBJ2-7 better. Germline V gene lookup returns CDR1 SGHVS and CDR2 FNYEAQ. The CDR3 has 13 amino acids. This chain's CDR3 is CASSSSNFYEQYF. The CDR3 DNA sequence: TGTGCCAGCAGCTCCTCAAATTTCTACGAGCAGTACTTC.

The CDR3 nucleotides read TGTGCCAGCCTAGGGGGCAGAGAGACCCAGTACTTC. The encoded protein is CASLGGRETQYF. This chain links TRBV7-8 with TRBJ2-5, with 7 bases identical to TRBD1. The trim removed 8 bases at V and 4 bases at J, leaving 4 bases unmatched. CDR1 SGHVS and CDR2 FQNEAQ come from the germline V gene. CDR3 length: 12 residues.

The sample holds a few counts of this clonotype. V and J are TRBV9 and TRBJ2-1; 7 nucleotides line up with TRBD2. Germline V gene sequence: CDR1 SGDLS, CDR2 YYNGEE. With V trimmed by 0 bases and J by 6 bases, 12 bases remained unmatched. This CDR3 contains 17 residues. CDR3 in amino acids: CASSVALTSRSINEQFF. CDR3 nucleotide sequence: TGTGCCAGCAGCGTAGCCCTGACTAGCCGGTCGATCAATGAGCAGTTCTTC.

This clonotype was detected only a few times. For the CDR3, the DNA is TGCGCCAGCAGCCACCACGGGGGTCTAAGTACCACAGATACGCAGTATTTT. Its translation is CASSHHGGLSTTDTQYF. The V call is TRBV4-1, the J call TRBJ2-3; D perhaps matches TRBD2 (6 bases). V lost 3 bases, J lost 2 bases, and 18 bases lay in between. The germline V gene encodes CDR1 MGHRA and CDR2 YSYEKL. This CDR3 has 17 amino acids.

The rearrangement links TRBV29-1 to TRBJ1-1; D might be TRBD1 (5 bases). V was clipped by 7 bases and J by 1 base, with 16 bases between them. Germline V CDR1 and CDR2: SQVTM, ANQGSEA. The CDR3 has 14 amino acids. CDR3 residues: CSGWPKGKNTEAFF. The DNA of the CDR3 is TGCAGCGGTTGGCCTAAGGGGAAGAACACTGAAGCTTTCTTT. The complete variable domain, with remaining parts taken from reference TRBV29-1 and TRBJ1-1, reads SAVISQKPSRDICQRGTSLTIQCQVDSQVTMMFWYRQQPGQSLTLIATANQGSEATYESGFVIDKFPISRPNLTFSTLTVSNMSPEDSSIYLCSGWPKGKNTEAFFGQGTRLTVV.

This sequence joins TRBV29-1 and TRBJ2-5; TRBD1 might be the D (6 bases). The CDR3 length is 14 residues. The germline V gene has CDR1 SQVTM and CDR2 ANQGSEA. V lost 2 bases to trimming and J lost 6 bases, with 16 bases between them. The CDR3 is CSVERTERTQTQYF. The DNA for the CDR3 is TGCAGCGTTGAAAGGACAGAACGGACACAGACCCAGTACTTC.

This clonotype has ten or more counts. The chain is built from TRBV18 and TRBJ1-5; D gene uncertain. The CDR3 is 13 amino acids. Trimming removed 2 bases at V and 4 bases at J, with 6 bases between. Germline CDR1 is KGHSH and CDR2 is LQKENI. CDR3 nucleotide sequence: TGTGCCAGCTCACCAGGGGAGAATCAGCCCCAGCATTTT. It yields the protein CASSPGENQPQHF.

The V call is TRBV2, the J call TRBJ2-3; D possibly corresponds to TRBD2 (6 bases). Trimming cost V 6 bases and J 1 base, with 14 bases left between them. The CDR3 runs 15 residues. CDR1 is SNHLY, CDR2 FYNNEI, per germline. CDR3 amino acids: CASRVRRGRTDTQYF. The DNA for the CDR3 is TGTGCCAGCAGGGTACGGCGGGGCCGCACAGATACGCAGTATTTT.

This clonotype has ten or more counts. This chain joins TRBV6-1 and TRBJ2-2; unclear D gene. V lost 1 base to trimming and J lost 0 bases, with 6 bases between them. This CDR3 is built from 15 residues. From germline, CDR1 is MNHNS and CDR2 SASEGT. This CDR3 is CASSEEMTNTGELFF. The CDR3 DNA sequence: TGTGCCAGCAGTGAAGAAATGACGAACACCGGGGAGCTGTTTTTT.

The chain couples TRBV20-1 to TRBJ1-4, with TRBD1 matching 8 bases. The CDR3 is 17 residues long. The trim removed 4 bases at V and 0 bases at J, leaving 10 bases unmatched. CDR1 and CDR2 from the germline V gene are DFQATT and SNEGSKA (reference sequence). CDR3 DNA sequence: TGCAGTGCTATACGACCGGGACAGGATGCAACTAATGAAAAACTGTTTTTT. Protein: CSAIRPGQDATNEKLFF.

CDR3 protein: CASAGPDDEQFF. In DNA form, the CDR3 reads TGTGCCAGCGCCGGACCAGACGATGAGCAGTTCTTC. The chain joins TRBV7-2 to TRBJ2-1; D is ambiguous. Germline loops: CDR1 SGHTA, CDR2 FQGNSA. The ends were cut back, 8 bases at V and 8 bases at J, with 13 bases in the middle. This CDR3 region has 12 residues.

This clonotype was observed a handful of times. The chain is built from TRBV6-2 or TRBV6-3 and TRBJ2-7; D gene ambiguous. This CDR3 contains 13 residues. From germline, CDR1 is MNHEY and CDR2 SVGEGT. V lost 5 bases, J lost 2 bases, and 10 bases lay in between. The CDR3 region is CASSEVGTYEQYF. In DNA, the CDR3 is TGTGCCAGCAGTGAAGTTGGGACCTACGAGCAGTACTTC.

The chain joins TRBV5-1 to TRBJ2-1; D could derive from TRBD1 or TRBD2 (6 bases each). Germline CDR1 reads SGHRS; CDR2 reads YFSETQ. Trimming stripped 4 bases from V and 9 bases from J, with 20 bases between. The CDR3 length is 15 residues. CDR3 region: CASSPVGGLGREQFF. The CDR3 DNA reads TGCGCCAGCAGCCCCGTTGGGGGGCTAGGTCGTGAGCAGTTCTTC.

The genes are TRBV20-1 and TRBJ2-7; D is possibly TRBD1 (6 bases). The CDR3 contains 13 residues. From germline, CDR1 is DFQATT and CDR2 SNEGSKA (reference sequence). V gave up 6 bases and J gave up 0 bases, with 12 bases separating them. The CDR3 DNA reads TGCAGTGCGGTAGGGGGATGCTCCTACGAGCAGTACTTC. This translates into CSAVGGCSYEQYF.

The chain carries TRBV4-3 and TRBJ2-1; 10 bases are shared with TRBD2. Germline V gives CDR1 LGHNA, CDR2 YSLEER. The trim removed 2 bases at V and 5 bases at J, leaving 9 bases unmatched. This CDR3 contains 17 residues. CDR3 sequence reads: CASSQTLAGGRNNEQFF. CDR3 nucleotide sequence: TGCGCCAGCAGCCAAACCTTAGCGGGGGGACGAAACAATGAGCAGTTCTTC.

The genes are TRBV12-3 or TRBV12-4 and TRBJ2-1; TRBD2 matches at 10 bases. The J segment lost 0 bases and the V segment lost 5 bases, leaving 7 bases of the junction unmatched. The CDR3 contains 17 residues. The CDR3 DNA reads TGTGCCAGCAGTCTCCCACTAGCGGGGAACTCCTACAATGAGCAGTTCTTC. This codes for CASSLPLAGNSYNEQFF.